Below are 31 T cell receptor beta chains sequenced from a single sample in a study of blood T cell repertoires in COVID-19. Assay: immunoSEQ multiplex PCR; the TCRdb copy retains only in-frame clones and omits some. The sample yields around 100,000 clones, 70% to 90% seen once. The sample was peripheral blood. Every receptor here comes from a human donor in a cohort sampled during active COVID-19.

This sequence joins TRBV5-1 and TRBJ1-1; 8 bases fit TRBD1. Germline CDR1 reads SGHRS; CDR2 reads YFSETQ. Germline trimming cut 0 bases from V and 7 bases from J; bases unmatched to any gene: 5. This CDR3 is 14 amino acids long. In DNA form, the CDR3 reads TGCGCCAGCAGCTTGGGACAGGGGTCAAATGAAGCTTTCTTT. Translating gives CASSLGQGSNEAFF. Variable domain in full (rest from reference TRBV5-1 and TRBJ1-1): KAGVTQTPRYLIKTRGQQVTLSCSPISGHRSVSWYQQTPGQGLQFLFEYFSETQRNKGNFPGRFSGRQFSNSRSEMNVSTLELGDSALYLCASSLGQGSNEAFFGQGTRLTVV.

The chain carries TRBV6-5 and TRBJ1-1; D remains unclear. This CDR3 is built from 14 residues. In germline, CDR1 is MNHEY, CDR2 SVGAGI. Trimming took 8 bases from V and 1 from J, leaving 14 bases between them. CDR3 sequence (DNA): TGTGCCAGCTTCGAGAGGGATCGGAACACTGAAGCTTTCTTT. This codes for CASFERDRNTEAFF.

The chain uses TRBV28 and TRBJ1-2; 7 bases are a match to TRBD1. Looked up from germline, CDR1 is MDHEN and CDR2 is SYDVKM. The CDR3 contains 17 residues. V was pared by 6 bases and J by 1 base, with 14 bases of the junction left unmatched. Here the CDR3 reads CASSPVSGTANNYGYTF. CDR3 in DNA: TGTGCCAGCAGCCCCGTTTCCGGGACAGCTAATAACTATGGCTACACCTTC.

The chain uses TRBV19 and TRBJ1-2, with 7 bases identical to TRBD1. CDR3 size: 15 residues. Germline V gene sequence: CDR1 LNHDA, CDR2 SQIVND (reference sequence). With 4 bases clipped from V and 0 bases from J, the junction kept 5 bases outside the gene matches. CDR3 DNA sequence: TGTGCCAGTAGTAGGACAGGAAATTCTAACTATGGCTACACCTTC. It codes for CASSRTGNSNYGYTF.

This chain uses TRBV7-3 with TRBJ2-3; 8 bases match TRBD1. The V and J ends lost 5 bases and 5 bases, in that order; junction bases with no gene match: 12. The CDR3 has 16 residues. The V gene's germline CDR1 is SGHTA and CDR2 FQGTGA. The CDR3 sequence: CASSKFSGGLGDTQYF. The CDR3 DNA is TGTGCCAGCAGCAAATTTTCAGGGGGCTTGGGAGATACGCAGTATTTT.

DNA of the CDR3: TGTGCCAGCAGCCATCCAGGGGCCGGTGTCTCTGGAAACACCATATATTTT. Protein sequence: CASSHPGAGVSGNTIYF. The chain carries TRBV11-2 and TRBJ1-3; D possibly corresponds to TRBD1 (6 bases). The CDR3 length is 17 residues. Germline loops: CDR1 SGHAT, CDR2 FQNNGV. Deletions cut 5 bases from V and 0 bases from J, with 17 bases between.

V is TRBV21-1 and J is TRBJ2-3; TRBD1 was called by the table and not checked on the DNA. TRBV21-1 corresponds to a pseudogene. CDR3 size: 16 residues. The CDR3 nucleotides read TGTGCCAGCAGCGAACCGGGACAGGGACGCACAGATACGCAGTATTTT. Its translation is CASSEPGQGRTDTQYF.

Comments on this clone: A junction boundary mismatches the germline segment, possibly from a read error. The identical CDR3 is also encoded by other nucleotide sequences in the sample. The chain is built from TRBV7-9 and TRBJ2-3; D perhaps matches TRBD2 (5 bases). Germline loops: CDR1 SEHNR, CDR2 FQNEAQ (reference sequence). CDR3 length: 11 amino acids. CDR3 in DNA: TGCGCCAGCAGCTTCGGGAACACGCAGTATTTT. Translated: CASSFGNTQYF.

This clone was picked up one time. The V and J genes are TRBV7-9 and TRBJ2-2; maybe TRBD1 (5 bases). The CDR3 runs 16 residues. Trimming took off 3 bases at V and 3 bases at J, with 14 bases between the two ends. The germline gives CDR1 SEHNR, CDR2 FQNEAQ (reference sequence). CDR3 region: CASSLSPQGYTGELFF. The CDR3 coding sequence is TGTGCCAGCAGCTTGTCCCCTCAGGGATACACCGGGGAGCTGTTTTTT.

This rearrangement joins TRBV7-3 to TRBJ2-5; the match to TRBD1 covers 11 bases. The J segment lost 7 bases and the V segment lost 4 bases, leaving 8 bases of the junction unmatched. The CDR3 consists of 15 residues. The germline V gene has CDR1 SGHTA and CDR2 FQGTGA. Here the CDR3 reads CASSSMGQGVATQYF. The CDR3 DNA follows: TGTGCCAGCAGCTCCATGGGACAGGGGGTAGCGACCCAGTACTTC.

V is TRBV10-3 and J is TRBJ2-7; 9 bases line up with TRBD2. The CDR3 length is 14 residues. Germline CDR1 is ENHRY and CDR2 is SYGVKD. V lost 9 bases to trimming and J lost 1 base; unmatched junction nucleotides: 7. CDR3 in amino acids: CAIGEAGGSYEQYF. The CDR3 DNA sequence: TGTGCCATTGGTGAAGCGGGGGGATCCTACGAGCAGTACTTC.

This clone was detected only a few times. The CDR3 spells CASTPTGGTDTQYF. The CDR3 DNA reads as TGTGCCAGTACCCCGACAGGGGGCACAGATACGCAGTATTTT. J is TRBJ2-3 and V is TRBV19, with 8 nucleotides matching TRBD1. V gave up 7 bases and J gave up 1 base; unmatched junction bases: 4. Germline values: CDR1 LNHDA, CDR2 SQIVND (reference sequence). This CDR3 region has 14 residues.

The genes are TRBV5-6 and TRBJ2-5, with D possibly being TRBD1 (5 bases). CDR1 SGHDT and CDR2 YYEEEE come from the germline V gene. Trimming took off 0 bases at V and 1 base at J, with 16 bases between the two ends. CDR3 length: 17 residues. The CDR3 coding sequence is TGTGCCAGCAGCTTGGGGGGTTCAGGGTACCCCCAAGAGACCCAGTACTTC. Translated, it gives CASSLGGSGYPQETQYF.

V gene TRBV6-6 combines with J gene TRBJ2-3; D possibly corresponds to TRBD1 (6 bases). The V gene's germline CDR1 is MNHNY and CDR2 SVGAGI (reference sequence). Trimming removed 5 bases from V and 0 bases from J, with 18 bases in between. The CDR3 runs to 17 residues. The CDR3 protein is CASSQTGHPTSTDTQYF. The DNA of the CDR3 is TGTGCCAGCAGTCAAACGGGACACCCAACCAGCACAGATACGCAGTATTTT.

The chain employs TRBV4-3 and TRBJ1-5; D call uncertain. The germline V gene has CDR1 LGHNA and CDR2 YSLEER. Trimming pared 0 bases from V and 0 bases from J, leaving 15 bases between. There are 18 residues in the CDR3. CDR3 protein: CASSQEMGGSGSNQPQHF. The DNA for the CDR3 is TGCGCCAGCAGCCAAGAAATGGGAGGATCGGGTAGCAATCAGCCCCAGCATTTT.

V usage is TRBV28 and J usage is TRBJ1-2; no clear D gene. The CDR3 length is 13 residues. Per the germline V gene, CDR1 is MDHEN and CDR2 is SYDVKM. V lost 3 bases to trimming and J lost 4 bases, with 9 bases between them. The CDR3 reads CASSLEGPYGYTF. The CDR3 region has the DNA TGTGCCAGCAGTTTGGAGGGCCCCTATGGCTACACCTTC.

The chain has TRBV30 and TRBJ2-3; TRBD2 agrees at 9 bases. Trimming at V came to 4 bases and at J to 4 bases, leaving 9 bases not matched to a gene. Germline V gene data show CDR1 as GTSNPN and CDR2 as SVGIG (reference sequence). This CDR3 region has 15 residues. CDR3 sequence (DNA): TGTGCCTGGAAGGTCGCTAGCGGGATCGCAGATACGCAGTATTTT. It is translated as CAWKVASGIADTQYF.

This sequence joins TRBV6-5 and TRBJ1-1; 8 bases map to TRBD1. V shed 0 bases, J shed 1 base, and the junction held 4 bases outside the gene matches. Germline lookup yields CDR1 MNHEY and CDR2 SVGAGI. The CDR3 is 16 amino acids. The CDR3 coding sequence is TGTGCCAGCAGTTACTCGAGTGGGACAGGGAACACTGAAGCTTTCTTT. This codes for CASSYSSGTGNTEAFF.

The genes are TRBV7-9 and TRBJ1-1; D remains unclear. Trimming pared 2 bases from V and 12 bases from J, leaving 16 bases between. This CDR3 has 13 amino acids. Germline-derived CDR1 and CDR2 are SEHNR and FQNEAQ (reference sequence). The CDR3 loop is CASSLIVGEWSFF. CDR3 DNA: TGTGCCAGCAGCTTAATTGTTGGGGAGTGGTCTTTCTTT.

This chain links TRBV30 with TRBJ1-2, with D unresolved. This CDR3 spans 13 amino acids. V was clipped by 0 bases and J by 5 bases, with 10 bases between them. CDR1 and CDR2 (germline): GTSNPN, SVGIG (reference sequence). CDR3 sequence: CAWSVPGDYGYTF. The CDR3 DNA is TGTGCCTGGAGTGTGCCCGGAGATTATGGCTACACCTTC.

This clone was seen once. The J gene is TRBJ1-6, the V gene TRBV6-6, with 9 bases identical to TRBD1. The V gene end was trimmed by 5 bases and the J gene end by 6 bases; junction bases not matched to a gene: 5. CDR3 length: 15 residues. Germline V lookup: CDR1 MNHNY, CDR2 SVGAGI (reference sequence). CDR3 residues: CASSGTGRGNSPLHF. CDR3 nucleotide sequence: TGTGCCAGCAGTGGGACAGGGAGGGGTAATTCACCCCTCCACTTT.

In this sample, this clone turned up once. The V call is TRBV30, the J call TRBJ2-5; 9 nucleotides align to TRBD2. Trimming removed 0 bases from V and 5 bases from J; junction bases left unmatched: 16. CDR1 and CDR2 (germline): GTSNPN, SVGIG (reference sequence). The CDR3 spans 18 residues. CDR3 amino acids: CAWSVPPPRASGVETQYF. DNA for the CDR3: TGTGCCTGGAGTGTACCCCCCCCCAGGGCTAGCGGGGTCGAGACCCAGTACTTC.

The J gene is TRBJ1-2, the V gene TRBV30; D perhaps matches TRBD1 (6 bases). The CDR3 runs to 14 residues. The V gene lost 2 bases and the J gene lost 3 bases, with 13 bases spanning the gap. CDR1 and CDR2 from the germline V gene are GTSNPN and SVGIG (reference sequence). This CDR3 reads CAWSPTGADYGYTF. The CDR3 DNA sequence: TGTGCCTGGAGTCCGACAGGCGCGGACTATGGCTACACCTTC.

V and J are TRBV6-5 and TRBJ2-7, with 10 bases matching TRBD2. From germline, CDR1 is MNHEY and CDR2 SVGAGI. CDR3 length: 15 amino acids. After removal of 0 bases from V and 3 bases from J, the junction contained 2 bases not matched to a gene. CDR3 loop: CASSYSSGGIYEQYF. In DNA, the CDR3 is TGTGCCAGCAGTTACTCTAGCGGGGGGATCTACGAGCAGTACTTC.

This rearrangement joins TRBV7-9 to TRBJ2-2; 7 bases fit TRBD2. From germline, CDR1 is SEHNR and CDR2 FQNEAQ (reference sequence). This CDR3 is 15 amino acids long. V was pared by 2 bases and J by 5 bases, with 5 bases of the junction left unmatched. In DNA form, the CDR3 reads TGTGCCAGCAGCTTATCAAGCGGGGCTACCGGGGAGCTGTTTTTT. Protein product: CASSLSSGATGELFF.

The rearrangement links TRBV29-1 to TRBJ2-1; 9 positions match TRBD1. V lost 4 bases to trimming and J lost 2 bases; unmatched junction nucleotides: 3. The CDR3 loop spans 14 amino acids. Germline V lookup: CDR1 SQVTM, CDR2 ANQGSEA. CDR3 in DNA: TGCAGCGTTGCTCGGACAGGGGCCTACAATGAGCAGTTCTTC. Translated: CSVARTGAYNEQFF.

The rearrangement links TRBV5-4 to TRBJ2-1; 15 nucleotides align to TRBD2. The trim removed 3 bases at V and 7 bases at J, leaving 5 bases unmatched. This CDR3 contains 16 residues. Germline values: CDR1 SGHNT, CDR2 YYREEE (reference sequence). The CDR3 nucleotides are TGTGCCAGCAGCTCCCGGACTAGCGGGAGGGCGAATGAGCAGTTCTTC. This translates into CASSSRTSGRANEQFF.

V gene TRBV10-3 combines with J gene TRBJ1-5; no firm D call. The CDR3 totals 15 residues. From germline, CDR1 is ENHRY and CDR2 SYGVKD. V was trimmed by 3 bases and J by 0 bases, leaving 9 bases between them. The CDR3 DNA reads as TGTGCCATCAGTGACGCGGGAACTAGCAATCAGCCCCAGCATTTT. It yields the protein CAISDAGTSNQPQHF.

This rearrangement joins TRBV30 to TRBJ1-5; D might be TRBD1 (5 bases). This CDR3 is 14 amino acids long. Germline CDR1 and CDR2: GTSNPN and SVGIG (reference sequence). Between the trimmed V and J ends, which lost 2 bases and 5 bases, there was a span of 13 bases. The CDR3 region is CAWSQLGVDQPQHF. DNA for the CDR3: TGTGCCTGGAGTCAATTAGGGGTTGATCAGCCCCAGCATTTT.

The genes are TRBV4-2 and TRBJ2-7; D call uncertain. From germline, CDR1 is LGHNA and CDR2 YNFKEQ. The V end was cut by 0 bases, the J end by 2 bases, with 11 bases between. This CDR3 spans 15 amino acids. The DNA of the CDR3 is TGTGCCAGCAGCCAAGAAGAAACAGATACCTACGAGCAGTACTTC. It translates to CASSQEETDTYEQYF.

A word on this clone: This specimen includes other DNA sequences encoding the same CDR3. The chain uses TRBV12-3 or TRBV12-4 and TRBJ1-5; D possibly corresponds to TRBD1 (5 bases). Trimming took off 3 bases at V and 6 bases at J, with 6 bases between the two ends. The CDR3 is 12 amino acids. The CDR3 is CASSLGGQPQHF. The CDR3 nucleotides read TGTGCCAGCAGTTTGGGGGGTCAGCCCCAGCATTTT.